This TCR beta chain was sequenced in a study of CD8 T cells in ankylosing spondylitis. General study points: There was a TCR beta motif, made of several highly homologous variants, that appeared characteristic of ankylosing spondylitis blood. Before this, some motif variants had been reported in reactive arthritis synovial fluid and blood. Clones tied to disease were said to be significantly enriched in matched ankylosing spondylitis synovial fluid. Disease-associated clones were CD8+ and fairly uncommon in peripheral blood.

Germline values: CDR1 SGHDT, CDR2 YYEEEE. The CDR3 runs 14 residues. Trimming took 6 bases from V and 3 from J, leaving 13 bases between them. There are many counts of this clonotype. Its antigen is not identified. Making use of molecular barcodes, quantitative 5'-RACE generated TCR beta libraries. TCRdb re-derived calls from the 5' RACE reads in MiXCR, one entry per CDR3 protein. There are about 220,000 distinct CDR3 sequences in the sample; just under 7.5% occur only once, and 11% to 15% lies in the top ten. The sequencing input was blood, either unsorted or a sorted T cell fraction (not recorded which). The chain recombines TRBV5-6 with TRBJ2-1, with D possibly being TRBD2 (6 bases). The receptor was derived from a male donor with ankylosing spondylitis. The CDR3 DNA is TGTGCCAGCATGGGGACTGAATTCTACAATGAGCAGTTCTTC. Protein sequence: CASMGTEFYNEQFF.